These T cell receptor beta chains were read from a single sample in a study of CD8 T cells in ankylosing spondylitis. TCRdb fed the 5' RACE reads into MiXCR, producing one record per CDR3 protein. The sample gives 300,000 to 350,000 distinct CDR3 sequences, around 15% of which show up once; roughly 0.99% is in the top ten. The specimen was blood, either unsorted or a sorted T cell fraction (not recorded which). These receptors were collected from a male donor with ankylosing spondylitis or in good health (not recorded which). Each CDR3 is given with its conserved first and last residue. A D gene is named only where the DNA matches it firmly. Clone size, where shown, is once, few, many, or a class for clones that have expanded.

>NA|TRBV29-1|TRBD1|TRBJ1-5
TGCAGCGTTGCACAGGGGAGTCAGCCCCAGCATTTT
CSVAQGSQPQHF
>few|TRBV19|NA|TRBJ1-1
TGTGCCAGTAGTTACCCCTTGACGATGGGCACTGAAGCTTTCTTT
CASSYPLTMGTEAFF
>NA|TRBV10-3|NA|TRBJ2-7
TGTGCCATCAGTGATGGTTCCAGGGGTTACGAGCAGTACTTC
CAISDGSRGYEQYF
>NA|TRBV5-1|TRBD2|TRBJ2-1
TGCGCCAGCAGCCCCGAGAGCGGGGGGACTACAGATGAGCAGTTCTTC
CASSPESGGTTDEQFF
>many|TRBV11-3|NA|TRBJ2-2
TGTGCCAGCAGCCTAGGTCCCGGGGAGCTGTTTTTT
CASSLGPGELFF
>few|TRBV10-3|NA|TRBJ2-5
TGTGCCATCAGGAGGAAAACAGATCTAGACTCACAAGAGACCCAGTACTTC
CAIRRKTDLDSQETQYF
>NA|TRBV7-6|NA|TRBJ1-2
TGTGCCAGCAGCGATAGCCGGGCCAGCCCGAAGGGTGGCTACACCTTC
CASSDSRASPKGGYTF
>few|TRBV5-1|NA|TRBJ1-1
TGCGCCAGCAGTTCGACTGATATGAACACTGAAGCTTTCTTT
CASSSTDMNTEAFF
>NA|TRBV18|NA|TRBJ2-7
TGTGCCAGCAGCCCCGGGCGGGCCTCCTACGAGCAGTACTTC
CASSPGRASYEQYF
>many|TRBV7-2|NA|TRBJ1-6
TGTGCCAGCAGCCCCTCCCGGACGGATAATTCACCCCTCCACTTT
CASSPSRTDNSPLHF
>NA|TRBV3-1|NA|TRBJ1-2
TGTGCCAGCAGCCCTGGCTGGGGTTCCTTGGCCGGCTACACCTTC
CASSPGWGSLAGYTF
>NA|TRBV7-2|NA|TRBJ1-2
TGTGCCAGCAGCTTAGCAGGACAGACAGGCGGCTACACCTTC
CASSLAGQTGGYTF
>few|TRBV7-9|NA|TRBJ2-7
TGTGCCAGCAGCCTGACAGTACAGCAGTACTTC
CASSLTVQQYF
>few|TRBV7-8|TRBD1|TRBJ2-7
TGTGCCAGCAGCGTCAGACAGGGAAGTTCCCCCTACGAGCAGTACTTC
CASSVRQGSSPYEQYF
>NA|TRBV20-1|NA|TRBJ2-2
TGCAGTGCCACGGACAGTCTCACCGGGGAGCTGTTTTTT
CSATDSLTGELFF
>few|TRBV5-1|NA|TRBJ2-7
TGCGCCAGCTCCGTAAACGGGGGCATCGACGAGCAGTACTTC
CASSVNGGIDEQYF
>few|TRBV4-1|NA|TRBJ2-5
TGCGCCAGCAGCCAAGGGAGGTCGGGATCGGAGACCCAGTACTTC
CASSQGRSGSETQYF
>NA|TRBV5-1|TRBD1|TRBJ1-2
TGCGCCAGCGGGACAGGGGAAATTCATGGCTACACCTTC
CASGTGEIHGYTF
>few|TRBV7-2|NA|TRBJ2-1
TGTGCCAGCAGCTTATCTGGGACAACCTACAATGAGCAGTTCTTC
CASSLSGTTYNEQFF
>many|TRBV15|NA|TRBJ2-1
TGTGCCACCAGCAAGAGAAGCGGCCCCTACAATGAGCAGTTCTTC
CATSKRSGPYNEQFF
>few|TRBV6-6|NA|TRBJ1-2
TGTGCCAGCACAGAGTTACGCTATGGCTACACCTTC
CASTELRYGYTF
>NA|TRBV5-1|TRBD2|TRBJ2-3
TGCGCCAGCAACTCCGACCCGGGGACTAGCGGTACTACGCAGTATTTT
CASNSDPGTSGTTQYF
>many|TRBV10-3|NA|TRBJ1-1
TGTGCCATCAGCGAAGACCGGGTCCCCGGCACTGAAGCTTTCTTT
CAISEDRVPGTEAFF
>NA|TRBV5-1|NA|TRBJ2-7
TGCGCCAGCAGCTTGGTTCAGACCGGAGGCGAGCAGTACTTC
CASSLVQTGGEQYF
>few|TRBV9|NA|TRBJ2-3
TGTGCCAGCAGCGTAGGAGAAAGCGGGTACCCCACAGATACGCAGTATTTT
CASSVGESGYPTDTQYF
>many|TRBV5-1|NA|TRBJ2-3
TGCGCCAGCAGCTTGGGACAGAACCGAAATACGCAGTATTTT
CASSLGQNRNTQYF
>NA|TRBV4-1|TRBD2|TRBJ2-1
TGCGCCAGCTGGGGGGGGGTCGGCAATGAGCAGTTCTTC
CASWGGVGNEQFF
>NA|TRBV3-1|NA|TRBJ2-2
TGTGCCAGCACCGAAACTAGGGGGTACACCGGGGAGCTGTTTTTT
CASTETRGYTGELFF
>few|TRBV5-1|TRBD1|TRBJ2-7
TGCGCCAGCAGCTCTGGACAGGCTAGTAGCACCTACGAGCAGTACTTC
CASSSGQASSTYEQYF
>NA|TRBV6-1|NA|TRBJ2-2
TGTGCCAGCAGCCGGGACGGGAACACCGGGGAGCTGTTTTTT
CASSRDGNTGELFF
>NA|TRBV3-1|NA|TRBJ1-5
TGTGCCAGCAGCCCGACAGTCAGCCAGCCCCAGCATTTT
CASSPTVSQPQHF
>NA|TRBV7-2|NA|TRBJ2-1
TGTGCCAGCAGCTTAGCGAGGACCAATGAGCAGTTCTTC
CASSLARTNEQFF
>few|TRBV20-1|NA|TRBJ1-1
TGCAGTGCTAGGGCTGGGGCATCGAACACTGAAGCTTTCTTT
CSARAGASNTEAFF
>few|TRBV14|NA|TRBJ2-2
TGTGCCAGCAGCCAAGTCCTATCCCGGGAGCTGTTTTTT
CASSQVLSRELFF
>many|TRBV24-1|NA|TRBJ1-2
TGTGCCACCAGTGATTCGATTGGTCCAGTTCTCTTGGGGTATGGCTACACCTTC
CATSDSIGPVLLGYGYTF
>NA|TRBV3-1|NA|TRBJ2-4
TGTGCCACCAGCCTGACGGACTCGACTAAAAACATTCAGTACTTC
CATSLTDSTKNIQYF
>NA|TRBV4-1|NA|TRBJ2-1
TGCGCCAGCAGCCAACTGGGGGCAGGCCTTTCCTACAATGAGCAGTTCTTC
CASSQLGAGLSYNEQFF
>few|TRBV5-1|NA|TRBJ2-7
TGCGCCAGCAGCCTACAGGGTTATAGCTCCTACGAGCAGTACTTC
CASSLQGYSSYEQYF
>NA|TRBV12-3/TRBV12-4|NA|TRBJ2-2
TGTGCCAGCACTGACTTCACCGGGGAGCTGTTTTTT
CASTDFTGELFF
>few|TRBV3-1|NA|TRBJ2-6
TGTGCCAGCAGCCCGACGGGTCGGGCCAACGTCCTGACTTTC
CASSPTGRANVLTF
>many|TRBV5-6|TRBD2|TRBJ2-3
TGTGCCAGCAGCCCAACCGGGACTAGCGGGGGGATCACAGATACGCAGTATTTT
CASSPTGTSGGITDTQYF